The 22 T cell receptor beta chains below all came from one sample that was sequenced in a study of T cells in Graves' hyperthyroidism and ophthalmopathy. RNA transcripts were the template for amplifying TCR beta CDR3 regions. RT-PCR in the first round (using the HTBI primer set) targeted the TCR CDR3. TCRdb reanalysed the multiplex PCR reads using MiXCR and keeps one entry per CDR3 protein. In the table there are approximately 640,000 distinct CDR3 sequences, roughly 17% of which are singletons. The sequenced sample was blood. The origin of the receptors is a woman aged 25 to 39 with Graves' hyperthyroidism.

This clonotype showed up many times. The rearrangement links TRBV18 to TRBJ1-1; possibly TRBD1 for D (5 bases). The CDR3 spans 15 residues. Trimming stripped 4 bases from V and 5 bases from J, with 17 bases between. CDR1 is KGHSH, CDR2 LQKENI, per germline. This CDR3 reads CASSLITGRGTEAFF. The DNA of the CDR3 is TGTGCCAGCTCACTCATAACGGGACGGGGGACTGAAGCTTTCTTT.

The rearrangement uses TRBV6-2 or TRBV6-3 and TRBJ2-6; 7 bases align to TRBD1. Losses at the gene ends were 5 bases for V and 4 bases for J; bases not matched to a gene: 8. CDR1 MNHEY and CDR2 SVGEGT come from the germline V gene. The CDR3 extends over 16 amino acids. In DNA form, the CDR3 reads TGTGCCAGCAGTGCGAGGGGGCCCGGCGGGGCCAACGTCCTGACTTTC. It yields the protein CASSARGPGGANVLTF.

The V gene is TRBV12-3 or TRBV12-4, the J gene TRBJ2-1, with 7 bases that match TRBD2. Losses at the gene ends were 3 bases for V and 9 bases for J; bases not matched to a gene: 11. The CDR3 contains 15 residues. The CDR3 protein is CASSFYSGTFTEQFF. DNA of the CDR3: TGTGCCAGCAGTTTCTACAGCGGGACCTTCACTGAGCAGTTCTTC.

This clonotype came up many times. The chain employs TRBV30 and TRBJ1-2; a possible D gene is TRBD1 (5 bases). The CDR3 has 12 amino acids. CDR1 is GTSNPN and CDR2 is SVGIG in the germline V gene (reference sequence). V was pared by 8 bases and J by 8 bases, with 18 bases between. The CDR3 DNA is TGTGCCCTCCGGGCGGGGGGAGGCGGCTACACCTTC. Translation: CALRAGGGGYTF.

This clonotype was seen ten or more times. V and J are TRBV28 and TRBJ2-7; maybe TRBD2 (6 bases). Germline values: CDR1 MDHEN, CDR2 SYDVKM. This CDR3 comprises 16 residues. Trimming pared 6 bases from V and 4 bases from J, leaving 22 bases between. The CDR3 loop reads CASRPRGSGPFYEQYF. CDR3 nucleotide sequence: TGTGCCAGCAGACCCCGGGGTAGCGGCCCCTTTTACGAGCAGTACTTC. The full variable domain, in which reference TRBV28 and TRBJ2-7 provide the parts outside the CDR3, is DVKVTQSSRYLVKRTGEKVFLECVQDMDHENMFWYRQDPGLGLRLIYFSYDVKMKEKGDIPEGYSVSREKKERFSLILESASTNQTSMYLCASRPRGSGPFYEQYFGPGTRLTVT.

Turning to this clonotype: A much bigger clone sits one base away, suggesting this may be a read error. The rearrangement uses TRBV18 and TRBJ2-3; possible D gene TRBD1, 5 bases. Between the trimmed V and J ends, which lost 5 bases and 4 bases, there was a span of 10 bases. The germline CDR1 and CDR2 sequences are KGHSH and LQKENI. CDR3 size: 13 residues. The CDR3 is CASSEDNADTQYF. Written as DNA, the CDR3 is TGTGCCAGCTCAGAGGACAACGCAGATACGCAGTATTTT.

The chain couples TRBV9 to TRBJ1-1, with 7 bases fitting TRBD1. Germline V gene data show CDR1 as SGDLS and CDR2 as YYNGEE. This CDR3 spans 14 amino acids. With V trimmed by 1 base and J by 2 bases, 2 bases remained unmatched. The CDR3 loop reads CASSVRGGNTEAFF. The CDR3 nucleotides are TGTGCCAGCAGCGTACGAGGGGGCAACACTGAAGCTTTCTTT.

This clonotype was seen at least ten times. This chain links TRBV20-1 with TRBJ2-2; weak D call: TRBD1 (5 bases). Looked up from germline, CDR1 is DFQATT and CDR2 is SNEGSKA (reference sequence). V lost 6 bases and J 9 bases, leaving 20 bases between the germline ends. This CDR3 has 14 amino acids. CDR3 bases: TGCAGTGCGGGCCCAATTCAGGGTTTAAGGGAGCTGTTTTTT. Translation: CSAGPIQGLRELFF.

V and J are TRBV20-1 and TRBJ1-6; the D gene is possibly TRBD1 (5 bases). The CDR3 runs 18 residues. Germline values: CDR1 DFQATT, CDR2 SNEGSKA (reference sequence). V shed 0 bases and J shed 0 bases, with 15 bases lying between them. In DNA form, the CDR3 reads TGCAGTGCTAGAGATTCCGGGACCCTTAGCTCCTATAATTCACCCCTCCACTTT. It encodes CSARDSGTLSSYNSPLHF.

This clonotype turned up a few times. The V and J genes are TRBV6-5 and TRBJ2-5, with 12 bases that match TRBD2. V lost 4 bases, J lost 5 bases, and 5 bases stayed unmatched. There are 15 residues in the CDR3. Germline-derived CDR1 and CDR2 are MNHEY and SVGAGI. The CDR3, as DNA: TGTGCCAGCAGTTCCCTAGCGGGAGGGCCCGAGACCCAGTACTTC. This sequence encodes CASSSLAGGPETQYF.

In this sample, this clonotype turned up a few times. This rearrangement joins TRBV10-3 to TRBJ2-7, with TRBD1 matching 7 bases. V trimming: 11 bases; J trimming: 10 bases; junction bases outside the gene matches: 11. Germline-derived CDR1 and CDR2 are ENHRY and SYGVKD. The CDR3 loop spans 11 amino acids. The chain's CDR3 is CAVQGGVEQYF. The CDR3 nucleotides are TGTGCCGTCCAAGGGGGCGTCGAACAGTACTTC.

This clonotype was recorded many times. The chain is built from TRBV6-1 and TRBJ2-1; the match to TRBD2 covers 8 bases. The V segment lost 5 bases and the J segment 4 bases; nucleotides outside the gene matches: 7. The CDR3 sequence is 15 residues long. Per the germline V gene, CDR1 is MNHNS and CDR2 is SASEGT. CDR3 region: CASSILAGDYNEQFF. The CDR3 nucleotides are TGTGCCAGCAGTATCCTAGCGGGCGATTACAATGAGCAGTTCTTC.

The chain has TRBV19 and TRBJ2-7; TRBD2 matches at 8 bases. Germline V gene sequence: CDR1 LNHDA, CDR2 SQIVND (reference sequence). The CDR3 has 15 amino acids. V lost 9 bases and J lost 2; bases outside the gene matches: 12. The CDR3 nucleotides read TGTGCCAGCCGGCCGGCTAGCGGGTTCGCCTACGAGCAGTACTTC. Amino acid sequence: CASRPASGFAYEQYF.

The chain recombines TRBV29-1 with TRBJ2-1; 11 positions match TRBD2. This CDR3 comprises 14 residues. Trimming took 8 bases from V and 8 from J; bases not matched to a gene: 11. Germline lookup yields CDR1 SQVTM and CDR2 ANQGSEA. Here the CDR3 DNA reads TGCAGCTACGCACAGACTAGCGGGAACGATGAGCAGTTCTTC. Translated: CSYAQTSGNDEQFF.

This clonotype was recorded many times. The CDR3 region has the DNA TGTGCCAGCAGCCAAGTCGGGACCGCTCGGGCTTTCTTT. Translation: CASSQVGTARAFF. J is TRBJ1-1 and V is TRBV3-1, with D possibly being TRBD1 (5 bases). Trimming cost V 1 base and J 11 bases, with 14 bases left between them. The CDR3 spans 13 residues. Germline lookup yields CDR1 LGHDT and CDR2 YNNKEL (reference sequence). The entire variable domain, with the rest obtained from reference TRBV3-1 and TRBJ1-1, is as follows: DTAVSQTPKYLVTQMGNDKSIKCEQNLGHDTMYWYKQDSKKFLKIMFSYNNKELIINETVPNRFSPKSPDKAHLNLHINSLELGDSAVYFCASSQVGTARAFFGQGTRLTVV.

Many counts were recorded for this clonotype. This chain connects TRBV7-2 to TRBJ1-1; D is uncertain. Germline assignment: CDR1 SGHTA and CDR2 FQGNSA. The CDR3 covers 14 residues. The V end was cut by 2 bases, the J end by 4 bases, with 11 bases between. CDR3 amino acids: CASSLPRRSTEAFF. CDR3 DNA: TGTGCCAGCAGCTTACCCCGAAGGAGCACTGAAGCTTTCTTT.

The V call is TRBV3-1, the J call TRBJ1-1; D possibly corresponds to TRBD1 (5 bases). The germline CDR1 and CDR2 sequences are LGHDT and YNNKEL (reference sequence). The V end lost 1 base, the J end lost 0 bases, and 15 bases lay between the germline ends. The CDR3 has 17 residues. CDR3 sequence (DNA): TGTGCCAGCAGCCAAGTCGGGGGGGACTTTCTGAACACTGAAGCTTTCTTT. This translates into CASSQVGGDFLNTEAFF.

Ten or more counts support this clonotype. This chain links TRBV5-5 with TRBJ2-3; 14 bases fit TRBD2. This CDR3 has 16 residues. Germline V gene sequence: CDR1 SGHKS, CDR2 YYEKEE (reference sequence). Unmatched junction bases numbered 6, after V lost 4 bases and J lost 5 bases. CDR3 in amino acids: CASSPRTSGRLDTQYF. The CDR3, as DNA: TGTGCCAGCAGCCCCAGGACTAGCGGGAGGCTAGATACGCAGTATTTT.

A note on this clonotype: Germline and junction disagree at one end, which may indicate a read error. V and J are TRBV5-1 and TRBJ2-2, with 8 bases identical to TRBD2. Germline lookup yields CDR1 SGHRS and CDR2 YFSETQ. The CDR3 has 15 residues. The CDR3 region has the DNA TGCGCCAGCGGCTTGGACGGGAGGGCCAACGGGGAGCTGTTTTTT. This encodes CASGLDGRANGELFF.

The chain links TRBV11-2 to TRBJ1-1; 9 bases are a match to TRBD1. Trimming took 5 bases from V and 7 from J; bases not matched to a gene: 5. This CDR3 has 13 amino acids. Germline-derived CDR1 and CDR2 are SGHAT and FQNNGV. This chain's CDR3 is CASSRDRVHEAFF. The CDR3, as DNA: TGTGCCAGCAGCCGGGACAGGGTCCATGAAGCTTTCTTT.

CDR3 protein: CASSNAPHRGHSGNTIYF. The CDR3 region has the DNA TGTGCCAGCAGCAATGCCCCCCACAGGGGTCACTCTGGAAACACCATATATTTT. This chain links TRBV9 with TRBJ1-3; TRBD1 aligns across 7 bases. CDR1 is SGDLS and CDR2 is YYNGEE in the germline V gene. This CDR3 has 18 amino acids. The V and J ends lost 4 bases and 0 bases, in that order; junction bases with no gene match: 13.

The rearrangement joins TRBV20-1 to TRBJ1-3; D not certain. V gave up 2 bases and J gave up 0 bases, with 17 bases separating them. CDR3 size: 17 residues. CDR1 DFQATT and CDR2 SNEGSKA come from the germline V gene (reference sequence). CDR3 nucleotide sequence: TGCAGTGCTAGAAGGGTTGCAGGCAAGGGCTCTGGAAACACCATATATTTT. Translating gives CSARRVAGKGSGNTIYF.